The 16 T cell receptor beta chains presented below share a single source sample, sequenced in a study of shared clonotypes between healthy human individuals. Selected positively for CCR7 and CD45RO-negative, naive CD8 cells excluded terminally differentiated effector memory CD45RA+ cells. Some clones are missing from TCRdb's copy, which holds only in-frame ones; the method was immunoSEQ multiplex PCR. The data contain about 2.1 million clones, 85% to 95% of them seen just once; the ten biggest clones take up roughly 1.8%. Sequenced input: naive CD8+ T cells from PBMCs. All receptors derive from a young man in good health. Some clones in this sample may be carry-over from other donors' samples.

The chain combines TRBV11-1 with TRBJ2-3; the match to TRBD2 covers 7 bases. The CDR3 loop spans 15 amino acids. J gave up 1 base and V 5 bases, and 6 bases lay outside the gene matches. The germline gives CDR1 SGHAT, CDR2 FQDESV (reference sequence). The DNA for the CDR3 is TGTGCCAGCAGCCTTCTTCGGGGGGGCACAGATACGCAGTATTTT. This encodes CASSLLRGGTDTQYF.

This clone was observed a single time. The rearrangement links TRBV5-4 to TRBJ2-5, with TRBD1 matching 8 bases. CDR1 SGHNT and CDR2 YYREEE come from the germline V gene (reference sequence). This CDR3 spans 14 amino acids. With 3 bases clipped from V and 5 bases from J, the junction kept 6 bases outside the gene matches. The CDR3, as DNA: TGTGCCAGCAGCTGGACAGGGTTCGGGGAGACCCAGTACTTC. Encoded protein: CASSWTGFGETQYF.

The CDR3 DNA is TGTGCCAGCAGTGGACAGAGGGACTATGGCTACACCTTC. Translation gives CASSGQRDYGYTF. The chain combines TRBV27 with TRBJ1-2; D might be TRBD1 (6 bases). Germline-derived CDR1 and CDR2 are MNHEY and SMNVEV (reference sequence). The CDR3 sequence is 13 residues long. The V gene lost 5 bases and the J gene lost 3 bases, with 10 bases spanning the gap.

This clone was counted once. The V gene is TRBV14, the J gene TRBJ1-2; D is perhaps TRBD1 (5 bases). V gave up 0 bases and J gave up 3 bases, with 14 bases separating them. Germline V lookup: CDR1 SGHDN, CDR2 FVKESK. The length of the CDR3 is 16 residues. The CDR3 is CASSQDPGGVYYGYTF. CDR3 sequence (DNA): TGTGCCAGCAGCCAAGATCCCGGGGGAGTGTACTATGGCTACACCTTC.

Worth noting for this clone: Other DNA variants within this sample encode the same CDR3. The V call is TRBV9, the J call TRBJ2-3; D unclear. This CDR3 is built from 15 residues. CDR1 and CDR2 (germline): SGDLS, YYNGEE. Trimming took off 0 bases at V and 1 base at J, with 9 bases between the two ends. The CDR3 sequence: CASSVGGLRTDTQYF. DNA for the CDR3: TGTGCCAGCAGCGTAGGCGGCTTACGCACAGATACGCAGTATTTT.

The chain combines TRBV27 with TRBJ2-2, with TRBD2 matching 11 bases. CDR1 and CDR2 from the germline V gene are MNHEY and SMNVEV (reference sequence). With V trimmed by 2 bases and J by 3 bases, 5 bases remained unmatched. The CDR3 sequence is 17 residues long. The CDR3 sequence: CASSLGASGRYTGELFF. The CDR3 coding sequence is TGTGCCAGCAGTTTAGGGGCTAGCGGGAGGTACACCGGGGAGCTGTTTTTT.

The V and J genes are TRBV28 and TRBJ2-7; 7 bases are shared with TRBD1. V shed 5 bases and J 3 bases; nucleotides not matched to a gene: 7. There are 14 residues in the CDR3. CDR1 and CDR2 from the germline V gene are MDHEN and SYDVKM. The CDR3 sequence: CASSLTGWDYEQYF. The CDR3, as DNA: TGTGCCAGCAGTCTGACAGGGTGGGACTACGAGCAGTACTTC.

The V and J genes are TRBV4-1 and TRBJ2-3; D might be TRBD1 or TRBD2, each matching 5 bases. CDR1 and CDR2 from the germline V gene are MGHRA and YSYEKL. The CDR3 extends over 17 amino acids. V lost 1 base, J lost 6 bases, and 20 bases lay in between. The CDR3 bases are TGCGCCAGCAGCCAAGGTCTACGACAGTCGGGGTCGGATACGCAGTATTTT. Its translation: CASSQGLRQSGSDTQYF.

The rearrangement links TRBV4-3 to TRBJ2-1; the D gene is possibly TRBD1 (6 bases). Trimming took 0 bases from V and 6 from J, leaving 15 bases between them. The germline gives CDR1 LGHNA, CDR2 YSLEER. The CDR3 extends over 16 amino acids. CDR3: CASSQDRFQGINEQFF. In DNA, the CDR3 is TGCGCCAGCAGCCAAGACAGGTTTCAGGGGATCAATGAGCAGTTCTTC.

The J gene is TRBJ2-2, the V gene TRBV27; D may match TRBD1 or TRBD2 (5 bases each). CDR1 and CDR2 (germline): MNHEY, SMNVEV (reference sequence). V lost 0 bases and J lost 5, with 13 bases in between. The CDR3 contains 16 residues. CDR3 sequence (DNA): TGTGCCAGCAGTTTATCACCGGGACGGGCGACCGGGGAGCTGTTTTTT. As protein: CASSLSPGRATGELFF.

J is TRBJ2-5 and V is TRBV28, with D uncertain. Trimming shortened V by 4 bases and J by 2 bases, and 8 bases separated the two germline ends. Germline V lookup: CDR1 MDHEN, CDR2 SYDVKM. The CDR3 length is 13 residues. CDR3 sequence reads: CASSSHRQETQYF. CDR3 coding DNA: TGTGCCAGCAGTTCCCACAGACAAGAGACCCAGTACTTC.

The V call is TRBV9, the J call TRBJ2-7; 8 nucleotides agree with TRBD1. The CDR3 contains 15 residues. Germline-derived CDR1 and CDR2 are SGDLS and YYNGEE. V gave up 3 bases and J gave up 0 bases; unmatched junction bases: 5. The CDR3 is CASSAPDRDSYEQYF. CDR3 DNA: TGTGCCAGCAGCGCGCCGGACAGGGACTCCTACGAGCAGTACTTC.

The chain links TRBV7-3 to TRBJ2-2; the match to TRBD2 covers 12 bases. CDR1 and CDR2 (germline): SGHTA, FQGTGA. There are 18 residues in the CDR3. V lost 1 base to trimming and J lost 4 bases; unmatched junction nucleotides: 7. CDR3 DNA: TGTGCCAGCAGCTTAAGAGCTAGCGGGAGGGCAGGCACCGGGGAGCTGTTTTTT. Translation: CASSLRASGRAGTGELFF.

The chain carries TRBV9 and TRBJ1-5; weak D call: TRBD1 (5 bases). From germline, CDR1 is SGDLS and CDR2 YYNGEE. The V end was cut by 2 bases, the J end by 3 bases, with 12 bases between. The length of the CDR3 is 15 residues. This CDR3 is CASSVGPANNQPQHF. The DNA of the CDR3 is TGTGCCAGCAGCGTGGGACCTGCCAACAATCAGCCCCAGCATTTT.

This sequence joins TRBV2 and TRBJ2-1; D is possibly TRBD2 (5 bases). With 3 bases removed from V and 7 bases from J, the gap between germline ends came to 13 bases. The CDR3 contains 14 residues. Germline V CDR1 and CDR2: SNHLY, FYNNEI. The chain's CDR3 is CASSDNGVWNEQFF. The CDR3 bases are TGTGCCAGCAGTGACAACGGGGTGTGGAATGAGCAGTTCTTC.

About this clone itself: The sample holds other DNA sequences that translate to the same CDR3. This sequence joins TRBV5-4 and TRBJ2-7; D may correspond to TRBD1 or TRBD2 (5 bases each). Trimming stripped 0 bases from V and 7 bases from J, with 5 bases between. CDR3 size: 11 residues. Per the germline V gene, CDR1 is SGHNT and CDR2 is YYREEE (reference sequence). The CDR3 loop reads CASSLGGEQYF. The CDR3 bases are TGTGCCAGCAGCTTGGGGGGGGAGCAGTACTTC.